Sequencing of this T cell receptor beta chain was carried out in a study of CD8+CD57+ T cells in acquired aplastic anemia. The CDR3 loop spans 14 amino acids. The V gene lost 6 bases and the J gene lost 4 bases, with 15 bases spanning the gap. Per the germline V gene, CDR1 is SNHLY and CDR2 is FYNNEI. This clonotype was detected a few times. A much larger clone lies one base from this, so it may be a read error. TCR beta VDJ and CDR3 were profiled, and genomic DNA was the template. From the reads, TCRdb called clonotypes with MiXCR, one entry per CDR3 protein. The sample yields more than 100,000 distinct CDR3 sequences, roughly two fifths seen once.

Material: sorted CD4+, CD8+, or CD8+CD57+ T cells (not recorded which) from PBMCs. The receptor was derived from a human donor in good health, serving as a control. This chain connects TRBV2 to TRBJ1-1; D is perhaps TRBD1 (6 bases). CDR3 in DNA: TGTGCCAGCAGCTCCCAGGGGCAGGGCACTGAAGCTTTCTTT. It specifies CASSSQGQGTEAFF.